This T cell receptor (beta chain) was found in a study of cytomegalovirus exposure and HLA in healthy donors. Study conclusions and caveats: As was reported, the classifier diagnosed cytomegalovirus status with high specificity and sensitivity. TCR beta chains numbering some 160 were designated cytomegalovirus-associated.

TCRdb's table, derived via immunoSEQ multiplex PCR, lists solely in-frame clones and lacks some. The profile covers 200,000 to 250,000 clones, with around four fifths appearing a single time and 5.5% to 7% taken by the ten largest. Per germline, CDR1 MNHNS and CDR2 SASEGT. The CDR3 spans 17 residues. V lost 4 bases to trimming and J lost 0 bases, with 13 bases between them. As to this clone: The antigen is unknown.

This TCR was recovered from a woman aged 18-29 years in good health and CMV-seronegative. Sequencing was performed on PBMCs. This rearrangement joins TRBV6-1 to TRBJ2-6; D gene unclear. CDR3 sequence: CASSALGSYSGANVLTF. CDR3 nucleotide sequence: TGTGCCAGCAGTGCCCTAGGTAGTTACTCTGGGGCCAACGTCCTGACTTTC.